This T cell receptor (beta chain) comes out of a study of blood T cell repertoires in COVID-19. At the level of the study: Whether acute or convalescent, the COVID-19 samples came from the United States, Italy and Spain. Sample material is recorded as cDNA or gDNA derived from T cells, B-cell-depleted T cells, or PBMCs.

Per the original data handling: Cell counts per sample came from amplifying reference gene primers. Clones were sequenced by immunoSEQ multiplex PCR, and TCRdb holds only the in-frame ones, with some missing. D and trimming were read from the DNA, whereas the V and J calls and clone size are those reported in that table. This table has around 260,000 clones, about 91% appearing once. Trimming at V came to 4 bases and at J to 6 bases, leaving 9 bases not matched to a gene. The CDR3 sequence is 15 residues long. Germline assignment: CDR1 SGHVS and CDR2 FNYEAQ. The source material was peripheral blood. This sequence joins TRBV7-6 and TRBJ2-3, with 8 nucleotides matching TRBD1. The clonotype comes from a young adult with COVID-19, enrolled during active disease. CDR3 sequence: CASSSGTGAGDTQYF. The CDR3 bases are TGTGCCAGCAGCTCCGGGACAGGTGCCGGGGATACGCAGTATTTT.